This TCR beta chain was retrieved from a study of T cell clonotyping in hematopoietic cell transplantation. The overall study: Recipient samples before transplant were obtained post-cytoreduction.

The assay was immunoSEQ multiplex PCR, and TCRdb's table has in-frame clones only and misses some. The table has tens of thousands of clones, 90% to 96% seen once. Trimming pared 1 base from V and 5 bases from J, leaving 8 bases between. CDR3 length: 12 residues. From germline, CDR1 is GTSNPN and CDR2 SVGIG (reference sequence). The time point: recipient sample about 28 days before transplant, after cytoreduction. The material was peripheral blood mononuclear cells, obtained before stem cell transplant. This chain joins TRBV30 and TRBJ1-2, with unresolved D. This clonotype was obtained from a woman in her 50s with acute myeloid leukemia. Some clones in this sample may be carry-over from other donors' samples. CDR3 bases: TGTGCCTGGAGTGCCCTTTCTTATGGCTACACCTTC. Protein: CAWSALSYGYTF.